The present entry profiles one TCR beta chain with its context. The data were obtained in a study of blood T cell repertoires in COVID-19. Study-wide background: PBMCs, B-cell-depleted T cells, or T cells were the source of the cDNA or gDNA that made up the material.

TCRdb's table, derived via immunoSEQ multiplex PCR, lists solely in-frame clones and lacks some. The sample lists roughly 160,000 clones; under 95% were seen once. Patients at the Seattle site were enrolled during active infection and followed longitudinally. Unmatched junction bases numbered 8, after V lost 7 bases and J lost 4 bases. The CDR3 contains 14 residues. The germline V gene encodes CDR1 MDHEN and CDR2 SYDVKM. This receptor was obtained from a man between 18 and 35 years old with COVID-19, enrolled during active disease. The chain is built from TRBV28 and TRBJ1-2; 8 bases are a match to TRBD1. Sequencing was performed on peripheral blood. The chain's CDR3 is CASTTAGGGYGYTF. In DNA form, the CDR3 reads TGTGCCAGCACCACCGCAGGGGGCGGCTATGGCTACACCTTC.